The clone carrying this T cell receptor (beta chain) has a count of ten or more. Its antigen is undetermined. This sample was taken from a study of regulatory T cells in long-lasting Graves disease. The study's findings and limits: Repertoires from persistent disease leaned toward TRBV28, TRBJ1-2 and TRBJ2-5.

According to the study, TCR beta libraries were built with iRepertoire HTBI primers and CDR3-region Arm-PCR. Each CDR3 protein is one row after TCRdb ran MiXCR on the multiplex PCR reads. Of 300,000 to 400,000 distinct CDR3 sequences listed, around a fifth were seen once; the top ten hold 29%. CDR1 MNHEY and CDR2 SMNVEV come from the germline V gene (reference sequence). This CDR3 is built from 15 residues. J lost 5 bases, V lost 5 bases, and 9 bases had no gene match. The sample's time point: persistent/refractory GD, antithyroid drugs over 5 years with positive TRAb. Extracted RNA from PBMCs served as the source of the TCR library. An endocrinology department in Xi'an, China, supplied the patients.

This chain connects TRBV27 to TRBJ2-7; TRBD1 agrees at 10 bases. This sequence was found in a female donor with Graves disease. Sequences were derived from peripheral blood mononuclear cells (PBMCs), sampled when the disease was refractory, from a patient treated with antithyroid drugs. The CDR3 nucleotides read TGTGCCAGCAGTCGGCCCGGGACAGGGGTGAACGAGCAGTACTTC. This sequence encodes CASSRPGTGVNEQYF.